These 32 T cell receptor beta chains were sequenced from one sample in a study of T cell responses to AZD1222 COVID-19 vaccine. Only in-frame clones appear in the TCRdb table, and some are missing; sequencing was by immunoSEQ multiplex PCR. Among 150,000 or so clones listed, about nine tenths were seen once. The specimen was peripheral blood, collected 28 days after the second AZD1222 dose. These receptors came from an adult who received the AZD1222 COVID-19 vaccine.

The rearrangement uses TRBV6-5 and TRBJ1-1; D might be TRBD1 (5 bases). Germline CDR1 MNHEY, CDR2 SVGAGI. This CDR3 has 14 residues. V was clipped by 9 bases and J by 0 bases, with 14 bases between them. The CDR3 reads CASCHGALNTEAFF. The CDR3 DNA follows: TGTGCCAGTTGTCACGGGGCCCTGAACACTGAAGCTTTCTTT.

V is TRBV5-6 and J is TRBJ1-5; D is undetermined. Trimming cost V 1 base and J 4 bases, with 15 bases left between them. The CDR3 loop spans 16 amino acids. From germline, CDR1 is SGHDT and CDR2 YYEEEE. In DNA form, the CDR3 reads TGTGCCAGCAGCTTGTCCTATGGGAGGAGGAATCAGCCCCAGCATTTT. This codes for CASSLSYGRRNQPQHF.

The J gene is TRBJ2-5, the V gene TRBV25-1, with 8 bases lining up with TRBD1. CDR3 size: 14 residues. The germline gives CDR1 MGHDK, CDR2 SYGVNS. V dropped 2 bases and J dropped 5; count of bases not matched to a gene: 4. The CDR3 sequence is CASSEGRQGETQYF. The CDR3 nucleotides read TGTGCCAGCAGTGAAGGGCGACAGGGGGAGACCCAGTACTTC.

The sample holds one count of this clone. The chain combines TRBV7-3 with TRBJ1-1; D unresolved. V lost 5 bases, J lost 1 base, and 8 bases lay in between. CDR3 length: 13 residues. Germline lookup yields CDR1 SGHTA and CDR2 FQGTGA. This CDR3 reads CASSRKKNTEAFF. Written as DNA, the CDR3 is TGTGCCAGCAGCCGGAAAAAGAACACTGAAGCTTTCTTT.

The gene calls are TRBV3-1 (or the pseudogene TRBV3-2) and TRBJ1-5, with TRBD1 matching over 7 bases. Germline V gives CDR1 LGHDT, CDR2 YNNKEL (reference sequence). The CDR3 is made up of 13 amino acids. The ends lost 4 bases at V and 7 bases at J; junction bases unmatched: 4. The CDR3 DNA reads TGTGCCAGCAGCCTTAACAGGGGCCAGCCCCAGCATTTT. The encoded protein is CASSLNRGQPQHF.

This chain joins TRBV7-2 and TRBJ2-7; TRBD2 matches at 12 bases. The trim removed 2 bases at V and 3 bases at J, leaving 11 bases unmatched. Germline V gives CDR1 SGHTA, CDR2 FQGNSA. The CDR3 consists of 18 residues. CDR3 amino acids: CASSLRPSGGADFYEQYF. The CDR3 nucleotides read TGTGCCAGCAGCTTACGCCCTAGCGGGGGGGCCGACTTCTACGAGCAGTACTTC. Using reference TRBV7-2 and TRBJ2-7 for the parts outside the CDR3, the full variable domain is GAGVSQSPSNKVTEKGKDVELRCDPISGHTALYWYRQSLGQGLEFLIYFQGNSAPDKSGLPSDRFSAERTGGSVSTLTIQRTQQEDSAVYLCASSLRPSGGADFYEQYFGPGTRLTVT.

V usage is TRBV29-1 and J usage is TRBJ1-1; TRBD1 is a possible D gene (6 bases). Germline V gene sequence: CDR1 SQVTM, CDR2 ANQGSEA. This CDR3 is 14 amino acids long. V dropped 4 bases and J dropped 0 bases, with 12 bases sitting between them. As DNA, the CDR3 is TGCAGCGTTGTTCTCCCAGGGGTGAACACTGAAGCTTTCTTT. Its translation is CSVVLPGVNTEAFF.

The chain combines TRBV15 with TRBJ2-3; D ambiguous. Trimming left V 5 bases short and J 3 bases short, with 12 bases between. In germline, CDR1 is LNHNV, CDR2 YYDKDF (reference sequence). CDR3 length: 14 residues. DNA for the CDR3: TGTGCCACCAGCGGCCCGGGTATGACAGATACGCAGTATTTT. Translation: CATSGPGMTDTQYF.

The chain couples TRBV10-2 to TRBJ2-3; 16 nucleotides agree with TRBD2. After removal of 7 bases from V and 0 bases from J, the junction contained 10 bases not matched to a gene. Germline CDR1 WSHSY, CDR2 SAAADI. The CDR3 covers 19 residues. DNA of the CDR3: TGCGCCAGCAAGTTGGGACTAGCGGGAGGGGGCCCTAGCACAGATACGCAGTATTTT. Protein product: CASKLGLAGGGPSTDTQYF.

For this clone: One end of the junction fails to match germline, which may point to a read error. This chain links TRBV23-1 with TRBJ2-4, with D perhaps being TRBD1 or TRBD2 (5 bases each). TRBV23-1 is sorted into the ORF group, with uncertain function. CDR3 length equals 15 residues. The CDR3 DNA sequence: TGCGCCAGCAGTCAATCCCGCAGACCCACGGGACGGCCGCGCTTC. It is translated as CASSQSRRPTGRPRF.

The chain joins TRBV6-8 to TRBJ1-2; no clear D. The CDR3 runs to 14 residues. Germline V gene sequence: CDR1 MNHGY, CDR2 SAAAGT. Trimming took off 8 bases at V and 2 bases at J, with 15 bases between the two ends. CDR3 DNA: TGTGCCAGCCCCCAGGACCGACTAAACTATGGCTACACCTTC. It encodes CASPQDRLNYGYTF.

The chain combines TRBV19 with TRBJ2-1; 10 bases fit TRBD2. After removal of 6 bases from V and 9 bases from J, the junction contained 8 bases not matched to a gene. The CDR3 has 14 residues. The V gene's germline CDR1 is LNHDA and CDR2 SQIVND (reference sequence). CDR3 nucleotides: TGTGCCAGTAGACCTTCTAGCGGGAGCGGTGAGCAGTTCTTC. It codes for CASRPSSGSGEQFF.

The chain links TRBV3-1 (or the pseudogene TRBV3-2) to TRBJ1-1; TRBD1 matches at 9 bases. The V and J ends lost 1 base and 4 bases, in that order; junction bases with no gene match: 7. Germline V gives CDR1 LGHDT, CDR2 YNNKEL (reference sequence). The length of the CDR3 is 16 residues. The CDR3 sequence: CASSQAGQGLGTEAFF. The CDR3 DNA reads as TGTGCCAGCAGCCAAGCGGGACAGGGTCTCGGCACTGAAGCTTTCTTT.

The J gene is TRBJ1-2, the V gene TRBV18; TRBD1 aligns across 7 bases. The J segment lost 8 bases and the V segment lost 3 bases, leaving 9 bases of the junction unmatched. Germline V CDR1 and CDR2: KGHSH, LQKENI. The CDR3 loop spans 14 amino acids. The CDR3 reads CASSPPQGLGGYTF. CDR3 in DNA: TGTGCCAGCTCACCCCCACAGGGGCTAGGCGGCTACACCTTC.

As for this clone: The same CDR3 also results from other DNA sequences found in this sample. The gene calls are TRBV7-2 and TRBJ2-7; no definite D call. The CDR3 loop spans 13 amino acids. The V gene lost 1 base and the J gene lost 2 bases, with 6 bases spanning the gap. Germline V gene data show CDR1 as SGHTA and CDR2 as FQGNSA. CDR3 sequence: CASSLEATYEQYF. The CDR3 DNA sequence: TGTGCCAGCAGCTTAGAAGCTACCTACGAGCAGTACTTC.

This chain joins TRBV24-1 and TRBJ1-5; D gene ambiguous. Trimming cost V 7 bases and J 0 bases, with 9 bases left between them. There are 14 residues in the CDR3. In germline, CDR1 is KGHDR, CDR2 SFDVKD. The CDR3 here is CATSGRDSNQPQHF. CDR3 sequence (DNA): TGTGCCACCAGCGGCCGTGATAGCAATCAGCCCCAGCATTTT.

The gene calls are TRBV6-5 and TRBJ2-1, with 8 bases matching TRBD1. Germline CDR1 reads MNHEY; CDR2 reads SVGAGI. The CDR3 runs 14 residues. Trimming cost V 5 bases and J 9 bases; bases outside gene matches: 9. The CDR3: CASSPGQDGREQFF. CDR3 DNA: TGTGCCAGCAGTCCGGGACAGGACGGGCGTGAGCAGTTCTTC.

The chain is built from TRBV11-2 and TRBJ1-3, with unresolved D. The germline V gene encodes CDR1 SGHAT and CDR2 FQNNGV. The length of the CDR3 is 13 residues. The V gene lost 0 bases and the J gene lost 4 bases, with 4 bases spanning the gap. The CDR3 region is CASSLDPGNTIYF. The CDR3, as DNA: TGTGCCAGCAGCTTAGATCCCGGAAACACCATATATTTT.

The V call is TRBV11-2, the J call TRBJ2-1, with D possibly being TRBD1 (6 bases). CDR1 is SGHAT and CDR2 is FQNNGV in the germline V gene. The V and J ends lost 7 bases and 0 bases respectively, with 16 bases between them. The CDR3 loop spans 16 amino acids. The CDR3: CASKLDSLSSYNEQFF. The CDR3 DNA is TGTGCCAGCAAGCTGGACAGTTTGAGCTCCTACAATGAGCAGTTCTTC. Variable domain in full (rest from reference TRBV11-2 and TRBJ2-1): EAGVAQSPRYKIIEKRQSVAFWCNPISGHATLYWYQQILGQGPKLLIQFQNNGVVDDSQLPKDRFSAERLKGVDSTLKIQPAKLEDSAVYLCASKLDSLSSYNEQFFGPGTRLTVL.

As to this clone: One junction end disagrees with the germline gene, perhaps due to a read error. The V and J genes are TRBV25-1 and TRBJ2-7; no definite D call. The CDR3 spans 11 residues. CDR1 MGHDK and CDR2 SYGVNS come from the germline V gene. In DNA form, the CDR3 reads TGTGCCAGCGGCTACTCCTCCGAGCAGTACTTC. It is translated as CASGYSSEQYF.

This clone was detected only a few times. Other DNA sequences in the sample encode the same CDR3. CDR3 nucleotide sequence: TGTGCCAGCAGCGTAGCGGCACAGGGAGATGGCTACACCTTC. As protein: CASSVAAQGDGYTF. V usage is TRBV9 and J usage is TRBJ1-2, with D perhaps matching TRBD1 (6 bases). Trimming took off 0 bases at V and 6 bases at J, with 12 bases between the two ends. The CDR3 sequence is 14 residues long. Per germline, CDR1 SGDLS and CDR2 YYNGEE.

The V gene is TRBV5-4, the J gene TRBJ2-6; possibly TRBD1 for D (5 bases). The CDR3 is made up of 15 amino acids. V lost 3 bases and J 1 base, leaving 8 bases between the germline ends. Looked up from germline, CDR1 is SGHNT and CDR2 is YYREEE (reference sequence). The CDR3 bases are TGTGCCAGCAGCTCAGGGCTGTCTGGGGCCAACGTCCTGACTTTC. Amino acids: CASSSGLSGANVLTF.

The chain joins TRBV18 to TRBJ2-3; 9 nucleotides align to TRBD2. This CDR3 region has 14 residues. CDR1 KGHSH and CDR2 LQKENI come from the germline V gene. V was pared by 6 bases and J by 2 bases, with 3 bases of the junction left unmatched. CDR3 coding DNA: TGTGCCAGCTCTGGACTAGCGAACACAGATACGCAGTATTTT. It codes for CASSGLANTDTQYF.

V gene TRBV5-6 combines with J gene TRBJ2-7; no definite D call. The CDR3 length is 12 residues. Deletions cut 0 bases from V and 7 bases from J, with 8 bases between. Germline CDR1 SGHDT, CDR2 YYEEEE. CDR3 coding DNA: TGTGCCAGCAGCTTGGTAGGGCAGGAGCAGTACTTC. This encodes CASSLVGQEQYF. Full variable domain (outside the CDR3, taken from reference TRBV5-6 and TRBJ2-7): DAGVTQSPTHLIKTRGQQVTLRCSPKSGHDTVSWYQQALGQGPQFIFQYYEEEERQRGNFPDRFSGHQFPNYSSELNVNALLLGDSALYLCASSLVGQEQYFGPGTRLTVT.

J is TRBJ2-1 and V is TRBV19; D not resolved. The CDR3 is 12 amino acids. In germline, CDR1 is LNHDA, CDR2 SQIVND (reference sequence). The V gene lost 3 bases and the J gene lost 4 bases, with 4 bases spanning the gap. The CDR3 region has the DNA TGTGCCAGTAGTATTTTGTACAATGAGCAGTTCTTC. Amino acids: CASSILYNEQFF.

This clone was found once. This chain uses TRBV3-1 (or the pseudogene TRBV3-2) with TRBJ2-7, with D unresolved. V was shortened by 3 bases and J by 3 bases, with 3 bases between the two germline ends. CDR1 and CDR2 (germline): LGHDT, YNNKEL (reference sequence). This CDR3 has 11 residues. The CDR3: CASSHDYEQYF. CDR3 sequence (DNA): TGTGCCAGCAGCCACGACTACGAGCAGTACTTC.

The rearrangement links TRBV27 to TRBJ1-1; D may be TRBD1 (6 bases). The length of the CDR3 is 15 residues. V was shortened by 2 bases and J by 1 base, with 11 bases between the two germline ends. CDR1 and CDR2 from the germline V gene are MNHEY and SMNVEV (reference sequence). The CDR3 DNA follows: TGTGCCAGCAGTTTACTGGGACACAAGAACACTGAAGCTTTCTTT. It yields the protein CASSLLGHKNTEAFF.

This clone was seen only once. This chain uses TRBV28 with TRBJ1-3; TRBD1 aligns across 8 bases. After removal of 3 bases from V and 7 bases from J, the junction contained 2 bases not matched to a gene. Germline V lookup: CDR1 MDHEN, CDR2 SYDVKM. This CDR3 region has 13 residues. In nucleotides, the CDR3 is TGTGCCAGCAGTTTTGGGACAGGTAACACCATATATTTT. Encoded protein: CASSFGTGNTIYF.

The chain couples TRBV19 to TRBJ2-1; 7 positions match TRBD2. The CDR3 is made up of 15 amino acids. V shed 1 base and J 3 bases; nucleotides not matched to a gene: 3. Germline-derived CDR1 and CDR2 are LNHDA and SQIVND (reference sequence). The chain's CDR3 is CASSIAGGFYNEQFF. The CDR3 region has the DNA TGTGCCAGTAGTATAGCGGGGGGATTCTACAATGAGCAGTTCTTC.

The chain carries TRBV15 and TRBJ2-4, with D perhaps matching TRBD2 (5 bases). The germline V and J ends were trimmed by 7 bases and 0 bases, with 25 bases remaining between them. Germline V gives CDR1 LNHNV, CDR2 YYDKDF (reference sequence). The CDR3 is 19 residues long. CDR3 DNA sequence: TGTGCCACCACCCCCGGGGTCTCCCCAAACGCCCTAGCCAAAAACATTCAGTACTTC. It encodes CATTPGVSPNALAKNIQYF.

This chain connects TRBV20-1 to TRBJ2-2, with 12 bases that match TRBD2. CDR1 and CDR2 from the germline V gene are DFQATT and SNEGSKA (reference sequence). The CDR3 is 16 amino acids. Germline trimming cut 3 bases from V and 4 bases from J; bases unmatched to any gene: 6. The CDR3 here is CSASRASGGATGELFF. The CDR3 nucleotides are TGCAGTGCTAGTCGTGCTAGCGGGGGGGCCACCGGGGAGCTGTTTTTT.

This chain uses TRBV10-1 with TRBJ2-6; D not certain. Germline V gene lookup returns CDR1 WNHNN and CDR2 SYGVQD (reference sequence). The CDR3 totals 16 residues. V was pared by 2 bases and J by 0 bases, with 8 bases between. Here the CDR3 reads CASSEVENSGANVLTF. The DNA for the CDR3 is TGCGCCAGCAGTGAGGTGGAAAACTCTGGGGCCAACGTCCTGACTTTC.